The 6 T cell receptor beta chains below were found in one sample sequenced in a study of blood T cells in healthy people across ages. The use of a sample-barcoded 5' primer and a J-beta primer mix characterized a second PCR of roughly 7 to 11 cycles. TCRdb re-analysed the 5' RACE reads in MiXCR, keeping a single row per CDR3 protein. The sample has 1.8 million or so distinct CDR3 sequences; roughly two fifths are singletons. Specimen: blood. Receptors originate from a human donor in good health.

The V gene is TRBV20-1, the J gene TRBJ2-5; 8 bases line up with TRBD1. The V segment lost 6 bases and the J segment 4 bases; nucleotides outside the gene matches: 10. CDR3 length: 14 amino acids. CDR1 is DFQATT and CDR2 is SNEGSKA in the germline V gene (reference sequence). The CDR3 DNA follows: TGCAGTGCGACGTGGACAGGGAAGCGAGAGACCCAGTACTTC. Its translation: CSATWTGKRETQYF.

Notes on this clonotype: One junction end does not reproduce the germline sequence, and a read error may be involved. The chain recombines TRBV12-3 or TRBV12-4 with TRBJ2-1; D might be TRBD1 or TRBD2, each matching 5 bases. The CDR3 loop spans 16 amino acids. The DNA for the CDR3 is TGTGCCAGCAGCCGACGGGGCCTCAGCGCCTACATTGAGCAGTTCTTC. This encodes CASSRRGLSAYIEQFF.

The V and J genes are TRBV10-3 and TRBJ2-3; a weak D match, TRBD2 (6 bases). The CDR3 covers 16 residues. The ends were cut back, 2 bases at V and 2 bases at J, with 14 bases in the middle. Germline assignment: CDR1 ENHRY and CDR2 SYGVKD. For the CDR3, the DNA is TGTGCCATCAGTGAGGCGGGGTCAACTTTCACAGATACGCAGTATTTT. Translated: CAISEAGSTFTDTQYF.

V is TRBV12-3 or TRBV12-4 and J is TRBJ2-1, with TRBD2 matching over 10 bases. Trimming took 5 bases from V and 5 from J; bases not matched to a gene: 6. The CDR3 extends over 15 amino acids. DNA of the CDR3: TGTGCCAGCAGTCTGGCTAGCGGGGGCAACAATGAGCAGTTCTTC. Amino acids: CASSLASGGNNEQFF.

The chain recombines TRBV12-3 or TRBV12-4 with TRBJ2-3; 7 nucleotides line up with TRBD2. Trimming at V came to 6 bases and at J to 1 base, leaving 4 bases not matched to a gene. This CDR3 region has 14 residues. Here the CDR3 DNA reads TGTGCCAGCAGAGGACTAGTCCGCACAGATACGCAGTATTTT. Translating it yields CASRGLVRTDTQYF.

This clonotype came up many times. This sequence joins TRBV7-2 and TRBJ2-1; perhaps D is TRBD1 or TRBD2 (5 bases each). The CDR3 runs to 14 residues. With 2 bases removed from V and 8 bases from J, the gap between germline ends came to 13 bases. The V gene's germline CDR1 is SGHTA and CDR2 FQGNSA. CDR3 loop: CASSLSFKGHEQFF. Here the CDR3 DNA reads TGTGCCAGCAGCTTAAGTTTTAAGGGACATGAGCAGTTCTTC.